The 12 T cell receptor beta chains given below trace back to one sample, sequenced in a study of blood T cell repertoires in COVID-19 (dated by TCRdb to 2020 to 2021). The library relied on the immunoSEQ multiplex PCR assay. TCRdb limited this immuneACCESS table to in-frame rearrangements with V and J called. A share of clones is missing; checked studies link under half to unresolved V genes, and the rest is unexplained. Present in this sample are more than 15,000 clones, roughly 87% of which were seen just once. The ten largest clones capture 15% to 20% of the sample. Sequenced sample: peripheral blood. Receptors were obtained from a man aged 45-65 years with active COVID-19.

The chain links TRBV4-3 to TRBJ2-1; D might be TRBD1 (5 bases). The CDR3 sequence is 17 residues long. Deletions cut 1 base from V and 0 bases from J, with 13 bases between. From germline, CDR1 is LGHNA and CDR2 YSLEER. Written as DNA, the CDR3 is TGCGCCAGCAGCCAAGCTTGGGGCGTCGACTCCTACAATGAGCAGTTCTTC. Amino acid sequence: CASSQAWGVDSYNEQFF.

CDR3 residues: CASRIGANQPQHF. The DNA of the CDR3 is TGCGCCAGCAGGATTGGAGCAAATCAGCCCCAGCATTTT. The chain recombines TRBV10-2 with TRBJ1-5; D is undetermined. Per germline, CDR1 WSHSY and CDR2 SAAADI. This CDR3 region has 13 residues. Deletions cut 6 bases from V and 4 bases from J, with 10 bases between.

The chain couples TRBV5-4 to TRBJ2-2; possibly TRBD1 for D (6 bases). V gave up 4 bases and J gave up 1 base, with 14 bases separating them. CDR1 and CDR2 from the germline V gene are SGHNT and YYREEE (reference sequence). CDR3 length: 16 residues. CDR3 sequence reads: CASSPIGTKNTGELFF. For the CDR3, the DNA is TGTGCCAGCAGCCCCATCGGGACAAAGAACACCGGGGAGCTGTTTTTT.

V gene TRBV4-3 combines with J gene TRBJ2-1, with 11 bases matching TRBD2. Looked up from germline, CDR1 is LGHNA and CDR2 is YSLEER. The CDR3 loop spans 18 amino acids. V gave up 3 bases and J gave up 0 bases; unmatched junction bases: 7. This CDR3 is CASSHRLAGGNSYNEQFF. The CDR3 DNA reads as TGCGCCAGCAGCCATAGGCTAGCGGGAGGCAACTCCTACAATGAGCAGTTCTTC.

The chain employs TRBV5-1 and TRBJ1-2, with D uncertain. CDR3 length: 14 amino acids. With 0 bases removed from V and 1 base from J, the gap between germline ends came to 7 bases. The germline CDR1 and CDR2 sequences are SGHRS and YFSETQ. The CDR3 spells CASSLGLLNYGYTF. CDR3 coding DNA: TGCGCCAGCAGCTTGGGGCTTCTTAACTATGGCTACACCTTC.

The chain joins TRBV19 to TRBJ2-6; possibly TRBD2 for D (6 bases). The germline V gene has CDR1 LNHDA and CDR2 SQIVND (reference sequence). Trimming took 3 bases from V and 6 from J, leaving 15 bases between them. The CDR3 totals 16 residues. The DNA for the CDR3 is TGTGCCAGTAGTATGGGACTTTTTGTCTTGGCCAACGTCCTGACTTTC. It is translated as CASSMGLFVLANVLTF.

This clone has a handful of counts. The chain links TRBV5-8 to TRBJ2-7, with 9 bases identical to TRBD2. The CDR3 totals 14 residues. V shed 2 bases and J 7 bases; nucleotides not matched to a gene: 7. The germline gives CDR1 SGHTS, CDR2 YDEGEE. The DNA for the CDR3 is TGTGCCAGCAGCTTCCTAGCGGGACCGGGTGAGCAGTACTTC. This gives the protein CASSFLAGPGEQYF.

Within the sample, this clone is large. The chain joins TRBV11-2 to TRBJ1-3; no clear D. This CDR3 is 16 amino acids long. Trimming took off 5 bases at V and 1 base at J, with 15 bases between the two ends. Germline CDR1 is SGHAT and CDR2 is FQNNGV. CDR3 nucleotides: TGTGCCAGCAGCCGTAGCGCGGATTCTTCTGGAAACACCATATATTTT. Translation gives CASSRSADSSGNTIYF.

The chain couples TRBV6-1 to TRBJ2-5; TRBD1 might be the D (8 bases). This CDR3 spans 17 amino acids. The germline V gene encodes CDR1 MNHNS and CDR2 SASEGT. The V end lost 1 base, the J end lost 7 bases, and 22 bases lay between the germline ends. DNA of the CDR3: TGTGCCAGCAGTGAAGTCCCCACAGGGGGGGAGCTGTTGACCCAGTACTTC. Its protein is CASSEVPTGGELLTQYF.

The chain uses TRBV4-2 and TRBJ2-1; D is perhaps TRBD1 (6 bases). Trimming stripped 1 base from V and 2 bases from J, with 15 bases between. The CDR3 extends over 17 amino acids. Germline V gene lookup returns CDR1 LGHNA and CDR2 YNFKEQ. In DNA form, the CDR3 reads TGTGCCAGCAGCCAAGCCCCAGGGGACGGGACCTACAATGAGCAGTTCTTC. This gives the protein CASSQAPGDGTYNEQFF.

The chain employs TRBV6-2 or TRBV6-3 and TRBJ1-2; 8 bases agree with TRBD1. V dropped 2 bases and J dropped 3; count of bases not matched to a gene: 5. Germline CDR1 and CDR2: MNHEY and SVGEGT. The CDR3 length is 15 residues. CDR3 nucleotide sequence: TGTGCCAGCAGTTACCCCGGACAGGGAGACTATGGCTACACCTTC. Protein: CASSYPGQGDYGYTF.

The count of this clone is one. V gene TRBV12-5 combines with J gene TRBJ1-2; TRBD1 might be the D (5 bases). There are 13 residues in the CDR3. V dropped 3 bases and J dropped 6 bases, with 11 bases sitting between them. The germline V gene has CDR1 LGHNT and CDR2 FRNRAP. The DNA for the CDR3 is TGTGCTAGTGGTTTCGGGACTAGGGATGGCTACACCTTC. As protein: CASGFGTRDGYTF.